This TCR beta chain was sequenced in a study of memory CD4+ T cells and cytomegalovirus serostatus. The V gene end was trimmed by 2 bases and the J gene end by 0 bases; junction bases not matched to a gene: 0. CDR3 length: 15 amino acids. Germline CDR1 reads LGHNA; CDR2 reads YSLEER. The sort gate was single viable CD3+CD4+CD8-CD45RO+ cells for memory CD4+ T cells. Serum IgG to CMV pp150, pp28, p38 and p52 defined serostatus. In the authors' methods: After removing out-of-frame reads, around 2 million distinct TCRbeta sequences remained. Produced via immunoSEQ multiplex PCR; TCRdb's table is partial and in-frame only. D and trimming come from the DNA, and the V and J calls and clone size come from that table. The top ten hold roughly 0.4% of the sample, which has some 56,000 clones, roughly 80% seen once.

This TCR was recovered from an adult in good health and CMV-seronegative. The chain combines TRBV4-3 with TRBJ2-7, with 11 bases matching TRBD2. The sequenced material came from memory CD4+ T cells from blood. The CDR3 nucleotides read TGCGCCAGCAGCCAACTAGCGGGGGGCTCCTACGAGCAGTACTTC. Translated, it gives CASSQLAGGSYEQYF.